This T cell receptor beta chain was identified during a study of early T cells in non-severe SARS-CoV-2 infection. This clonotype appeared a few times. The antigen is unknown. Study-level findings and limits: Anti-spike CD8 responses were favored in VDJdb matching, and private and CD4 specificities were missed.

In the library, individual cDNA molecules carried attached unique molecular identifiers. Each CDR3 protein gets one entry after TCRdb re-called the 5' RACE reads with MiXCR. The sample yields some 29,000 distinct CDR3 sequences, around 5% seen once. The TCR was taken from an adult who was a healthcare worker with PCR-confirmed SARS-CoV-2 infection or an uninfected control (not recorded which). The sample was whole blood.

The CDR3 loop reads CASRRSSGGGKDTQYF. As DNA, the CDR3 is TGTGCCAGCAGGCGTTCTAGCGGAGGAGGGAAAGATACGCAGTATTTT. The chain uses TRBV12-3 or TRBV12-4 and TRBJ2-3; 7 bases line up with TRBD2. This CDR3 is 16 amino acids long. J gave up 5 bases and V 6 bases, and 14 bases lay outside the gene matches.